Below, one T cell receptor (beta chain) is given with its context. As yet, its antigen is unknown. In germline, CDR1 is KGHDR, CDR2 SFDVKD. Unmatched junction bases numbered 16, after V lost 9 bases and J lost 7 bases. The CDR3 totals 16 residues. About 10 milliliters of peripheral blood were drawn from each donor. A minimum of 6 micrograms of total RNA was extracted per sample. The sample originates from a study of blood T cells in healthy people across ages. Study observations and caveats: Versus aged donors, long-lived donors had higher diversity and more naive CD4+ cells. Naive T cell percentage strongly correlated with TCR beta diversity.

It was with a sample-barcoded 5' primer and a J-beta primer mix that a second PCR of roughly 7 to 11 cycles was run. TCRdb re-derived calls from the 5' RACE reads in MiXCR, one entry per CDR3 protein. Of about 1.4 million distinct CDR3 sequences listed, 59% are singletons. The source material was blood. This sequence originates from a man between 18 and 29 years old in good health. V is TRBV24-1 and J is TRBJ2-1; 8 nucleotides agree with TRBD2. CDR3 bases: TGTGCCACCTCACCACGGGGCGGGACTAGTGTTAATGAGCAGTTCTTC. This encodes CATSPRGGTSVNEQFF.